The T cell receptor beta chain under discussion was sequenced for a study of CD8 T cells in ankylosing spondylitis. General study results and limits: Apparently characteristic of ankylosing spondylitis blood was a TCR beta motif (eight highly homologous variants). Earlier studies detected some motif variants in reactive arthritis synovial fluid and blood.

TCRdb re-called the 5' RACE reads with MiXCR, one entry per CDR3 protein. The repertoire holds some 840,000 distinct CDR3 sequences, with approximately 12% as singletons. For this clonotype: The antigen is not known.

Germline-derived CDR1 and CDR2 are SGHNT and YYREEE (reference sequence). This CDR3 spans 13 amino acids. Trimming left V 4 bases short and J 3 bases short, with 10 bases between. The sequencing input was blood, either unsorted or a sorted T cell fraction (not recorded which). The rearrangement joins TRBV5-4 to TRBJ1-2; D is unresolved. The receptor comes from a male donor with ankylosing spondylitis. Written as DNA, the CDR3 is TGTGCCAGCAGCCATTTGTCTGACTATGGCTACACCTTC. Amino acid sequence: CASSHLSDYGYTF.